This T cell receptor beta chain was observed in a study of cytomegalovirus exposure and HLA in healthy donors. The CDR3 totals 15 residues. V gave up 0 bases and J gave up 2 bases, with 10 bases separating them. In germline, CDR1 is LGHNA, CDR2 YNFKEQ. This clone appeared once. 60 Vbeta and 13 Jbeta primers were used in PCR. Using immunoSEQ multiplex PCR, the repertoire was profiled, and TCRdb retains in-frame clones only, with some absent. The sample consists of 200,000 to 300,000 clones, about 80% of them appearing once. The specimen sequenced was PBMCs. J is TRBJ1-2 and V is TRBV4-2; no clear D. The TCR was taken from a woman between 55 and 75 years old in good health and CMV-seropositive. In DNA, the CDR3 is TGTGCCAGCAGCCAAGATGCTGGGCACAACTATGGCTACACCTTC. Its translation is CASSQDAGHNYGYTF.